These 29 T cell receptor beta chains came from one sample sequenced in a study of Graves' ophthalmopathy and Graves' hyperthyroidism. RNA transcripts served as template for amplifying TCR beta CDR3 sequences. The library came from an HTBI-primed first-round RT-PCR and a second-round multiplex PCR. TCRdb itself ran the multiplex PCR reads through MiXCR, one entry per CDR3 protein. The data hold about 740,000 distinct CDR3 sequences, with roughly 40% observed a single time. Source material: peripheral blood. The receptor set was obtained from an adult man with Graves' ophthalmopathy.

This clonotype showed up many times. The chain is built from TRBV10-3 and TRBJ2-2; either TRBD1 or TRBD2 may supply D (6 bases each). Trimming shortened V by 6 bases and J by 4 bases, and 12 bases separated the two germline ends. The V gene's germline CDR1 is ENHRY and CDR2 SYGVKD. The CDR3 has 14 residues. In nucleotides, the CDR3 is TGTGCCATCAGAGTCAGGGGAGGCACCGGGGAGCTGTTTTTT. It yields the protein CAIRVRGGTGELFF.

Concerning this clonotype itself: At one of its ends the junction is not consistent with the germline gene, which may arise from a read error. The rearrangement joins TRBV7-2 to TRBJ2-5; perhaps D is TRBD1 or TRBD2 (6 bases each). CDR3 length: 14 residues. Germline loops: CDR1 SGHTA, CDR2 FQGNSA. The CDR3 reads CASGLGGGFETQYF. The CDR3 DNA is TGTGCCAGCGGCTTAGGAGGGGGGTTCGAGACCCAGTACTTC.

This clonotype was counted ten times or more. This sequence joins TRBV25-1 and TRBJ2-7, with D perhaps being TRBD1 or TRBD2 (6 bases each). CDR1 MGHDK and CDR2 SYGVNS come from the germline V gene. The V gene lost 1 base and the J gene lost 2 bases, with 12 bases spanning the gap. This CDR3 comprises 15 residues. CDR3 nucleotide sequence: TGTGCCAGCAGTGAATCGGGGGCAGGACCCTACGAGCAGTACTTC. The encoded protein is CASSESGAGPYEQYF.

The CDR3 region is CSAHQGAWGTQYF. CDR3 DNA: TGCAGTGCTCATCAGGGGGCTTGGGGGACCCAGTACTTC. The V call is TRBV20-1, the J call TRBJ2-5; the match to TRBD1 covers 8 bases. The V gene's germline CDR1 is DFQATT and CDR2 SNEGSKA (reference sequence). There are 13 residues in the CDR3. After removal of 5 bases from V and 7 bases from J, the junction contained 9 bases not matched to a gene.

The gene calls are TRBV7-3 and TRBJ1-2; D is undetermined. There are 13 residues in the CDR3. The ends were cut back, 5 bases at V and 7 bases at J, with 14 bases in the middle. Germline CDR1 SGHTA, CDR2 FQGTGA. The chain's CDR3 is CASSQAESSGYTF. The CDR3 DNA follows: TGTGCCAGCAGCCAAGCTGAATCTAGTGGCTACACCTTC.

The CDR3 DNA reads TGTGCCAGCAGCTCCCACTGGGGGGAGGCTTTGAACACTGAAGCTTTCTTT. As protein: CASSSHWGEALNTEAFF. The J gene is TRBJ1-1, the V gene TRBV7-9, with a weak D call TRBD1 (5 bases). The germline gives CDR1 SEHNR, CDR2 FQNEAQ (reference sequence). With 4 bases removed from V and 0 bases from J, the gap between germline ends came to 18 bases. This CDR3 has 17 amino acids. Filled out from reference TRBV7-9 and TRBJ1-1, the complete variable domain reads DTGVSQNPRHKITKRGQNVTFRCDPISEHNRLYWYRQTLGQGPEFLTYFQNEAQLEKSRLLSDRFSAERPKGSFSTLEIQRTEQGDSAMYLCASSSHWGEALNTEAFFGQGTRLTVV.

The rearrangement joins TRBV24-1 to TRBJ1-5; D is undetermined. This CDR3 comprises 15 residues. Germline V CDR1 and CDR2: KGHDR, SFDVKD. Trimming removed 3 bases at V and 5 bases at J, with 13 bases between. CDR3 bases: TGTGCCACCAGTGATGCCACGAGGGCGGATCAGCCCCAGCATTTT. Protein: CATSDATRADQPQHF.

V is TRBV15 and J is TRBJ1-2, with no clear D. The V and J ends lost 0 bases and 13 bases respectively, with 15 bases between them. The CDR3 sequence is 13 residues long. Germline V lookup: CDR1 LNHNV, CDR2 YYDKDF (reference sequence). CDR3 loop: CATSRDVGQVSTF. DNA of the CDR3: TGTGCCACCAGCAGAGATGTCGGGCAGGTCTCCACCTTC.

The table lists this clonotype with a count of one. The chain combines TRBV20-1 with TRBJ1-1, with 9 bases identical to TRBD1. Unmatched junction bases numbered 7, after V lost 5 bases and J lost 3 bases. The CDR3 has 14 residues. Germline CDR1 and CDR2: DFQATT and SNEGSKA (reference sequence). The CDR3 DNA reads as TGCAGTGCTTCTGGACAGGGGCGGTACACTGAAGCTTTCTTT. The encoded protein is CSASGQGRYTEAFF.

This clonotype was seen a few times. The chain couples TRBV11-2 to TRBJ1-2; no clear D. There are 14 residues in the CDR3. The V gene lost 0 bases and the J gene lost 2 bases, with 7 bases spanning the gap. CDR1 and CDR2 from the germline V gene are SGHAT and FQNNGV. CDR3 loop: CASSLEPRNYGYTF. The CDR3 region has the DNA TGTGCCAGCAGCTTAGAGCCCCGAAACTATGGCTACACCTTC. The complete variable domain, with remaining parts taken from reference TRBV11-2 and TRBJ1-2, reads EAGVAQSPRYKIIEKRQSVAFWCNPISGHATLYWYQQILGQGPKLLIQFQNNGVVDDSQLPKDRFSAERLKGVDSTLKIQPAKLEDSAVYLCASSLEPRNYGYTFGSGTRLTVV.

Of note for this clonotype: One end of the junction does not line up with germline, which may come from a read error. V is TRBV25-1 and J is TRBJ2-5; 8 positions match TRBD1. The CDR3 covers 14 residues. Germline V gene data show CDR1 as MGHDK and CDR2 as SYGVNS. CDR3 sequence reads: CASSVQGGQETQYF. The CDR3 DNA reads TGTGCCAGTAGTGTACAGGGGGGCCAAGAGACCCAGTACTTC.

Regarding this clonotype: This may arise from a read error, as a much more abundant clone is one base away. V is TRBV2 and J is TRBJ2-7, with D hard to call. CDR3 length equals 12 residues. The germline CDR1 and CDR2 sequences are SNHLY and FYNNEI. CDR3 bases: TGTGCCAGCATGCTAGATCTATACGGGCAGTACTTC. It encodes CASMLDLYGQYF.

Points on this clonotype: This may come from a read error, since a much larger clone is one base off. The chain has TRBV24-1 and TRBJ1-5, with D maybe TRBD1 (5 bases). V lost 6 bases and J lost 5, with 7 bases in between. The CDR3 loop spans 12 amino acids. Germline CDR1 and CDR2: KGHDR and SFDVKD. The CDR3 region has the DNA TGTGCCACCAGTCTGGGGGATCAGCCCCAGCATTTT. It codes for CATSLGDQPQHF.

This clonotype was observed once. The chain carries TRBV15 and TRBJ1-2; 8 bases match TRBD1. V gave up 10 bases and J gave up 6 bases; unmatched junction bases: 7. This CDR3 spans 12 amino acids. Germline V gives CDR1 LNHNV, CDR2 YYDKDF (reference sequence). CDR3 residues: CASRGRWDGYTF. The CDR3, as DNA: TGTGCCAGCAGGGGGCGTTGGGATGGCTACACCTTC.

This clonotype has a count of ten or more. The rearrangement joins TRBV7-9 to TRBJ2-5; 10 positions match TRBD1. The CDR3 consists of 16 residues. V gave up 5 bases and J gave up 2 bases; unmatched junction bases: 8. Germline V gene lookup returns CDR1 SEHNR and CDR2 FQNEAQ (reference sequence). CDR3 amino acids: CASSTRDRGVQETQYF. The CDR3 DNA sequence: TGTGCCAGCAGCACCCGGGACAGGGGAGTACAAGAGACCCAGTACTTC.

This clonotype has ten or more counts. The chain recombines TRBV6-6 with TRBJ1-5; 8 nucleotides align to TRBD1. Per germline, CDR1 MNHNY and CDR2 SVGAGI (reference sequence). The V and J ends lost 5 bases and 7 bases, in that order; junction bases with no gene match: 4. The CDR3 contains 13 residues. The CDR3 DNA sequence: TGTGCCAGCAGTCAGGGGGCCAAGCAGCCCCAGCATTTT. Translation: CASSQGAKQPQHF.

Remarks on this clonotype: Mismatch with germline at one junction end may stem from a read error. V and J are TRBV6-1 and TRBJ1-5; D is unclear. The CDR3 covers 14 residues. Germline V gene lookup returns CDR1 MNHNS and CDR2 SASEGT. The CDR3 DNA sequence: TGTGCCAGCAACAGAGATAATAGCAATCAGCACCAGCATTTT. Encoded protein: CASNRDNSNQHQHF.

This clonotype was picked up a small number of times. The rearrangement joins TRBV29-1 to TRBJ2-3; D is uncertain. The CDR3 runs 13 residues. CDR1 SQVTM and CDR2 ANQGSEA come from the germline V gene. V dropped 3 bases and J dropped 6 bases, with 13 bases sitting between them. The CDR3 coding sequence is TGCAGCGTTGATGGGCAGGTCTCCGATACGCAGTATTTT. It encodes CSVDGQVSDTQYF.

V is TRBV6-1 and J is TRBJ1-2; D is possibly TRBD1 (6 bases). CDR1 is MNHNS and CDR2 is SASEGT in the germline V gene. This CDR3 contains 13 residues. Trimming removed 8 bases at V and 4 bases at J, with 14 bases between. CDR3 in DNA: TGTGCCAGCCTCACAGACAGGCGCTATGGCTACACCTTC. Amino acid sequence: CASLTDRRYGYTF.

This clonotype was seen more than once but under ten times. CDR3 coding DNA: TGTGCCAGTAGTATAAATGACGACTATGGCTACACCTTC. It specifies CASSINDDYGYTF. This chain uses TRBV19 with TRBJ1-2; no clear D. Trimming cost V 2 bases and J 3 bases, with 7 bases left between them. There are 13 residues in the CDR3. Germline CDR1 and CDR2: LNHDA and SQIVND (reference sequence).

This clonotype was seen more than once but under ten times. The chain combines TRBV7-2 with TRBJ2-7; D is unresolved. CDR1 SGHTA and CDR2 FQGNSA come from the germline V gene. This CDR3 comprises 14 residues. Trimming left V 1 base short and J 0 bases short, with 7 bases between. CDR3 coding DNA: TGTGCCAGCAGCTTAGAGAGCAGCTCCTACGAGCAGTACTTC. Translating gives CASSLESSSYEQYF.

This clonotype occurred a few times. The genes are TRBV14 and TRBJ1-1; D is perhaps TRBD1 (5 bases). The CDR3 runs 15 residues. The ends were cut back, 6 bases at V and 1 base at J, with 15 bases in the middle. The germline V gene encodes CDR1 SGHDN and CDR2 FVKESK. CDR3 residues: CASSPSPGWNTEAFF. CDR3 DNA: TGTGCCAGCAGTCCGTCCCCAGGGTGGAACACTGAAGCTTTCTTT.

The rearrangement joins TRBV19 to TRBJ2-7; 10 bases are shared with TRBD1. Germline trimming cut 11 bases from V and 4 bases from J; bases unmatched to any gene: 8. Germline V lookup: CDR1 LNHDA, CDR2 SQIVND (reference sequence). This CDR3 comprises 13 residues. CDR3 bases: TGTGCCTCCGCGACGGGACAGGGGTACGAGCAGTACTTC. This sequence encodes CASATGQGYEQYF.

This clonotype has a handful of counts. A read error may be the cause here, since a much bigger clone is one base away. The rearrangement uses TRBV20-1 and TRBJ1-1; D is uncertain. The germline V gene has CDR1 DFQATT and CDR2 SNEGSKA (reference sequence). The germline V and J ends were trimmed by 6 bases and 7 bases, with 6 bases remaining between them. This CDR3 has 9 amino acids. CDR3: CSAGSEAFF. The CDR3 DNA is TGCAGTGCCGGAAGTGAAGCTTTCTTT.

The genes are TRBV5-1 and TRBJ2-5; D tentatively fits TRBD1 or TRBD2 (5 bases each). Per germline, CDR1 SGHRS and CDR2 YFSETQ. V was pared by 2 bases and J by 6 bases, with 20 bases between. The CDR3 extends over 16 amino acids. The CDR3 sequence is CASSFLGSWGFKTQYF. DNA of the CDR3: TGCGCCAGCAGCTTCCTGGGGAGTTGGGGGTTTAAGACCCAGTACTTC.

The J gene is TRBJ2-2, the V gene TRBV25-1; the D gene is possibly TRBD1 (6 bases). Trimming stripped 10 bases from V and 2 bases from J, with 14 bases between. The CDR3 is 14 amino acids. The germline gives CDR1 MGHDK, CDR2 SYGVNS. The CDR3 sequence: CATRRDINTGELFF. The CDR3 DNA sequence: TGTGCCACGCGCAGGGACATAAACACCGGGGAGCTGTTTTTT.

The rearrangement links TRBV29-1 to TRBJ2-3; D gene ambiguous. Deletions cut 4 bases from V and 5 bases from J, with 13 bases between. The CDR3 runs to 13 residues. Germline loops: CDR1 SQVTM, CDR2 ANQGSEA. The CDR3 reads CSVGLVVGDTQYF. The CDR3 DNA is TGCAGCGTTGGTTTGGTAGTTGGAGATACGCAGTATTTT.

CDR3: CASSQSGASRGETQYF. In nucleotides, the CDR3 is TGTGCCAGCAGCCAGTCAGGGGCGTCAAGGGGAGAGACCCAGTACTTC. The V and J genes are TRBV4-2 and TRBJ2-5; D perhaps matches TRBD1 (6 bases). Germline V gene lookup returns CDR1 LGHNA and CDR2 YNFKEQ. The V gene lost 3 bases and the J gene lost 4 bases, with 18 bases spanning the gap. CDR3 length: 16 residues.

At least ten counts were recorded for this clonotype. The chain has TRBV10-2 and TRBJ2-7; a weak D match, TRBD1 (5 bases). Trimming pared 2 bases from V and 3 bases from J, leaving 11 bases between. From germline, CDR1 is WSHSY and CDR2 SAAADI. This CDR3 spans 14 amino acids. CDR3 loop: CASSEMTAYYEQYF. The CDR3 DNA follows: TGCGCCAGCAGTGAGATGACAGCCTACTACGAGCAGTACTTC.